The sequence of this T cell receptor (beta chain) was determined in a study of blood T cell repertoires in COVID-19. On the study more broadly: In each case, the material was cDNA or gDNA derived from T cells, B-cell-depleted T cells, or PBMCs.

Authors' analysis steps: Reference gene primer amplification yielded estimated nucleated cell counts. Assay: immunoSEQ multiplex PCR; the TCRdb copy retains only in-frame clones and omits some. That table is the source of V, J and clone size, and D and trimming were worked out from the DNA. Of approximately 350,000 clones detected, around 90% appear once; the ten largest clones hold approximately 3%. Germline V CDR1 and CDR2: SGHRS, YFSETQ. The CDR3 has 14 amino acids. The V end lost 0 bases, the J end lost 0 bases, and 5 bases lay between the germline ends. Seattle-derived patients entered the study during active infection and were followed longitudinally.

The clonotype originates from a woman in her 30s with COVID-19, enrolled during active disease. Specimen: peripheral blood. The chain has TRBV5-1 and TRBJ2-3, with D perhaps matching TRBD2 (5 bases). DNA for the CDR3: TGCGCCAGCAGCTTGGGGACTAGCACAGATACGCAGTATTTT. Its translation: CASSLGTSTDTQYF.